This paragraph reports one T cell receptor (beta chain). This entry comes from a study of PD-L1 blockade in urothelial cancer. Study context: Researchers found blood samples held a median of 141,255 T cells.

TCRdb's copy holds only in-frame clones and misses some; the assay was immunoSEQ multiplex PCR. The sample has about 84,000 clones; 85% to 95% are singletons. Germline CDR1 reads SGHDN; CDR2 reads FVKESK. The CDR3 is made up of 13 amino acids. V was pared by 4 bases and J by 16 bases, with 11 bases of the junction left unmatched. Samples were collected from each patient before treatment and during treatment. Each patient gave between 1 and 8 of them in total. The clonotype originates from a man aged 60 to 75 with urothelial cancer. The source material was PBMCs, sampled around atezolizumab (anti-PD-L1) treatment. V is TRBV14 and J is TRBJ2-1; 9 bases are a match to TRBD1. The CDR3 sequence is CASSLTPGTGFFF. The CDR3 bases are TGTGCCAGCAGCCTCACGCCCGGGACAGGGTTTTTCTTC.